The 29 T cell receptor beta chains below all came from one sample that was sequenced in a study of T cells in Graves' hyperthyroidism and ophthalmopathy. Authors of the study amplified TCR beta CDR3 regions from RNA transcripts. The HTBI primer set drove a first-round RT-PCR of the TCR CDR3. TCRdb processed the multiplex PCR reads anew with MiXCR; each CDR3 protein has one entry. The sample gives roughly 700,000 distinct CDR3 sequences, 30% to 40% of which show up once; around 30% is in the top ten. Sequencing was carried out using blood. The receptors shown here come from a woman aged 40 to 55 with Graves' hyperthyroidism.

V usage is TRBV7-6 and J usage is TRBJ1-6; TRBD1 matches at 8 bases. CDR3 length equals 15 residues. Germline CDR1 SGHVS, CDR2 FNYEAQ. With V trimmed by 6 bases and J by 8 bases, 9 bases remained unmatched. The CDR3 nucleotides read TGTGCCAGCAGACACCACAGGGGGAGTGATTCACCCCTCCACTTT. Translated: CASRHHRGSDSPLHF.

This rearrangement joins TRBV28 to TRBJ1-3; TRBD1 might be the D (5 bases). V lost 7 bases and J lost 4, with 14 bases in between. CDR1 is MDHEN, CDR2 SYDVKM, per germline. The CDR3 contains 14 residues. The CDR3 DNA sequence: TGTGCCAGCAAGAACGGGGGGGAAGGAAACACCATATATTTT. Protein product: CASKNGGEGNTIYF.

This clonotype appeared many times. V and J are TRBV11-2 and TRBJ1-3; unclear D gene. The CDR3 is 14 amino acids. Germline lookup yields CDR1 SGHAT and CDR2 FQNNGV. Trimming shortened V by 5 bases and J by 0 bases, and 8 bases separated the two germline ends. The CDR3 nucleotides are TGTGCCAGCAGCCCTCCCAACTCTGGAAACACCATATATTTT. Encoded protein: CASSPPNSGNTIYF.

The chain is built from TRBV9 and TRBJ1-5; D gene unclear. CDR3 length equals 13 residues. Trimming pared 1 base from V and 5 bases from J, leaving 7 bases between. Per germline, CDR1 SGDLS and CDR2 YYNGEE. The CDR3 nucleotides read TGTGCCAGCAGCGTATCTGGGGATCAGCCCCAGCATTTT. Translated, it gives CASSVSGDQPQHF.

This clonotype was observed at least ten times. The rearrangement uses TRBV7-8 and TRBJ2-6; unclear D gene. The CDR3 length is 15 residues. CDR1 and CDR2 from the germline V gene are SGHVS and FQNEAQ. V was pared by 1 base and J by 3 bases, with 7 bases between. The CDR3 region is CASSLGVLGANVLTF. Here the CDR3 DNA reads TGTGCCAGCAGCTTAGGAGTGCTTGGGGCCAACGTCCTGACTTTC.

V and J are TRBV6-1 and TRBJ1-4, with 9 nucleotides matching TRBD1. From germline, CDR1 is MNHNS and CDR2 SASEGT. The CDR3 is 13 amino acids. Trimming took 7 bases from V and 8 from J; bases not matched to a gene: 5. CDR3 in DNA: TGTGCCAGCAAGACAGGGGGAGTCGAAAAACTGTTTTTT. It specifies CASKTGGVEKLFF.

This clonotype was observed many times. The chain employs TRBV15 and TRBJ1-4, with D tentatively TRBD1 (6 bases). The ends were cut back, 3 bases at V and 0 bases at J, with 14 bases in the middle. CDR1 and CDR2 (germline): LNHNV, YYDKDF (reference sequence). There are 17 residues in the CDR3. CDR3 bases: TGTGCCACCAGCAGGTCTCAGGGGCGGGCAACTAATGAAAAACTGTTTTTT. Translated: CATSRSQGRATNEKLFF.

There are a few counts of this clonotype. This rearrangement joins TRBV7-3 to TRBJ2-7; 7 bases align to TRBD1. The V gene's germline CDR1 is SGHTA and CDR2 FQGTGA. The CDR3 extends over 14 amino acids. V shed 4 bases, J shed 4 bases, and the junction held 7 bases outside the gene matches. CDR3 residues: CASSYRGQRYEQYF. The CDR3 nucleotides read TGTGCCAGCAGCTACCGGGGACAGAGGTACGAGCAGTACTTC.

This clonotype has a count of ten or more. The chain has TRBV25-1 and TRBJ2-5; maybe TRBD2 (6 bases). Germline V gene data show CDR1 as MGHDK and CDR2 as SYGVNS. V was shortened by 2 bases and J by 2 bases, with 15 bases between the two germline ends. This CDR3 is built from 16 residues. As DNA, the CDR3 is TGTGCCAGCAGTGAAGGCATGCGGGATTCTCAAGAGACCCAGTACTTC. Translating gives CASSEGMRDSQETQYF.

This clonotype occurred many times. The genes are TRBV7-2 and TRBJ1-2, with D possibly matching TRBD1 (5 bases). The V end lost 1 base, the J end lost 1 base, and 10 bases lay between the germline ends. There are 15 residues in the CDR3. Germline V CDR1 and CDR2: SGHTA, FQGNSA. The CDR3 protein is CASSLVRAGNYGYTF. In DNA form, the CDR3 reads TGTGCCAGCAGCTTAGTCAGGGCGGGTAACTATGGCTACACCTTC.

CDR3 sequence: CASRGTLLINQPQHF. The CDR3 bases are TGTGCCAGCAGGGGGACTTTATTGATCAATCAGCCCCAGCATTTT. The chain links TRBV6-1 to TRBJ1-5; TRBD1 might be the D (5 bases). Trimming stripped 6 bases from V and 3 bases from J, with 15 bases between. Germline CDR1 and CDR2: MNHNS and SASEGT. This CDR3 is built from 15 residues.

This clonotype has a handful of counts. The chain has TRBV6-2 or TRBV6-3 and TRBJ2-5; 7 nucleotides agree with TRBD2. Trimming took 6 bases from V and 0 from J; bases not matched to a gene: 7. Germline lookup yields CDR1 MNHEY and CDR2 SVGEGT. The CDR3 is 15 residues long. The CDR3 region has the DNA TGTGCCAGCAGCCGTAGACTAGCCTACCAAGAGACCCAGTACTTC. Protein sequence: CASSRRLAYQETQYF.

The V call is TRBV28, the J call TRBJ1-5; D gene unclear. This CDR3 region has 12 residues. Trimming took off 5 bases at V and 5 bases at J, with 7 bases between the two ends. The germline V gene encodes CDR1 MDHEN and CDR2 SYDVKM. This chain's CDR3 is CASSAQYQPQHF. For the CDR3, the DNA is TGTGCCAGCAGTGCCCAATATCAGCCCCAGCATTTT.

This clonotype was counted at least ten times. The chain employs TRBV29-1 and TRBJ1-2; a possible D gene is TRBD1 (5 bases). CDR1 and CDR2 from the germline V gene are SQVTM and ANQGSEA. The V and J ends lost 6 bases and 6 bases respectively, with 11 bases between them. The CDR3 consists of 11 residues. The DNA of the CDR3 is TGCAGCGTGGGGGAGGGGAATGGCTACACCTTC. It translates to CSVGEGNGYTF.

The genes are TRBV5-4 and TRBJ1-3; 7 positions match TRBD1. CDR1 is SGHNT and CDR2 is YYREEE in the germline V gene (reference sequence). The V gene end was trimmed by 5 bases and the J gene end by 8 bases; junction bases not matched to a gene: 16. This CDR3 is 16 amino acids long. The CDR3 reads CASSPERRQGRDTIYF. DNA for the CDR3: TGTGCCAGCAGTCCGGAGAGAAGACAGGGTCGGGACACCATATATTTT.

Note on this clonotype: A much larger clone lies one base from this, so it may be a read error. The chain couples TRBV7-9 to TRBJ2-7, with D possibly matching TRBD2 (5 bases). In germline, CDR1 is SEHNR, CDR2 FQNEAQ (reference sequence). The V end was cut by 9 bases, the J end by 2 bases, with 20 bases between. CDR3 length: 15 amino acids. CDR3: CASTIVGEGPYEQYF. For the CDR3, the DNA is TGTGCCAGTACTATTGTGGGAGAAGGCCCCTACGAGCAGTACTTC.

About this clonotype itself: A much larger clone sits a single nucleotide away, making a read error possible. This chain uses TRBV7-9 with TRBJ1-4; the D gene is possibly TRBD1 (5 bases). Germline CDR1 and CDR2: SEHNR and FQNEAQ (reference sequence). The CDR3 covers 15 residues. CDR3 residues: CASRSQGLESEKLLF. CDR3 DNA sequence: TGTGCCAGCAGATCCCAGGGATTGGAAAGTGAAAAACTGTTATTT.

This clonotype was counted between two and nine times. This chain connects TRBV19 to TRBJ1-2; a possible D gene is TRBD1 (5 bases). The V end was cut by 8 bases, the J end by 4 bases, with 17 bases between. The CDR3 is 14 amino acids. The germline gives CDR1 LNHDA, CDR2 SQIVND (reference sequence). Here the CDR3 DNA reads TGTGCCAGTGCTACAGGCGTCGGAAGCTATGGCTACACCTTC. Amino acid sequence: CASATGVGSYGYTF.

About this clonotype itself: This may be a read error, as it is one base from a much larger clone. This rearrangement joins TRBV19 to TRBJ1-2, with 9 positions matching TRBD1. Germline assignment: CDR1 LNHDA and CDR2 SQIVND (reference sequence). J gave up 7 bases and V 9 bases, and 9 bases lay outside the gene matches. CDR3 length: 13 amino acids. This CDR3 reads CASSHGQGTGYTF. The CDR3 DNA sequence: TGTGCCAGCAGCCACGGACAGGGGACTGGCTACACCTTC.

V is TRBV15 and J is TRBJ2-1; possibly TRBD1 for D (6 bases). V lost 4 bases, J lost 3 bases, and 13 bases lay in between. The CDR3 consists of 15 residues. Germline lookup yields CDR1 LNHNV and CDR2 YYDKDF (reference sequence). The CDR3 DNA is TGTGCCACCAGCAAATCAGGGGCTTACTACAATGAGCAGTTCTTC. It codes for CATSKSGAYYNEQFF. Together with reference TRBV15 and TRBJ2-1, the CDR3 gives the full variable domain: DAMVIQNPRYQVTQFGKPVTLSCSQTLNHNVMYWYQQKSSQAPKLLFHYYDKDFNNEADTPDNFQSRRPNTSFCFLDIRSPGLGDTAMYLCATSKSGAYYNEQFFGPGTRLTVL.

A remark on this clonotype: This sequence may be a read error, since a much larger clone differs from it by one base. The chain joins TRBV5-5 to TRBJ2-6; 8 nucleotides line up with TRBD1. V lost 4 bases, J lost 2 bases, and 11 bases stayed unmatched. The germline CDR1 and CDR2 sequences are SGHKS and YYEKEE (reference sequence). The CDR3 runs to 18 residues. The CDR3 region is CASSLRDRLSPGANVLTF. The CDR3 bases are TGTGCCAGCAGCCTCCGGGACAGGCTTAGCCCTGGGGCCAACGTCCTGACTTTC.

In its sample, this clonotype was seen many times. This chain uses TRBV7-2 with TRBJ1-2; D perhaps matches TRBD1 (6 bases). The CDR3 sequence is 14 residues long. V was shortened by 1 base and J by 6 bases, with 12 bases between the two germline ends. Germline CDR1 and CDR2: SGHTA and FQGNSA. The CDR3 nucleotides read TGTGCCAGCAGCTTAGGGGGGGACACCAATGGCTACACCTTC. The encoded protein is CASSLGGDTNGYTF.

The chain links TRBV28 to TRBJ1-5; no firm D call. The CDR3 sequence is 15 residues long. The V gene lost 4 bases and the J gene lost 8 bases, with 18 bases spanning the gap. In germline, CDR1 is MDHEN, CDR2 SYDVKM. The CDR3 DNA reads TGTGCCAGCAGTTGGGGTCACACGGCGGGTGAGCCCCAGCATTTT. Encoded protein: CASSWGHTAGEPQHF. Drawing the rest from reference TRBV28 and TRBJ1-5, the complete variable domain is DVKVTQSSRYLVKRTGEKVFLECVQDMDHENMFWYRQDPGLGLRLIYFSYDVKMKEKGDIPEGYSVSREKKERFSLILESASTNQTSMYLCASSWGHTAGEPQHFGDGTRLSIL.

The chain has TRBV20-1 and TRBJ1-1; D call uncertain. CDR1 and CDR2 from the germline V gene are DFQATT and SNEGSKA (reference sequence). The CDR3 has 11 residues. V was clipped by 3 bases and J by 10 bases, with 12 bases between them. CDR3 protein: CSARPTSGAFF. CDR3 bases: TGCAGTGCTAGGCCCACCTCGGGAGCTTTCTTT.

This clonotype was detected a few times. Here the CDR3 reads CASSLQGPLGEAFF. DNA for the CDR3: TGTGCCAGCAGCCTACAGGGCCCGCTTGGTGAAGCTTTCTTT. The chain combines TRBV12-3 or TRBV12-4 with TRBJ1-1; possibly TRBD1 for D (6 bases). V was shortened by 6 bases and J by 7 bases, with 18 bases between the two germline ends. CDR3 length equals 14 residues.

Ten or more counts support this clonotype. V is TRBV5-8 and J is TRBJ1-2; a weak D match, TRBD1 (6 bases). V was pared by 0 bases and J by 3 bases, with 12 bases between. CDR1 and CDR2 (germline): SGHTS, YDEGEE. The length of the CDR3 is 15 residues. The DNA of the CDR3 is TGTGCCAGCAGCTTGGTGGCAGGGGTTGACTATGGCTACACCTTC. Translating gives CASSLVAGVDYGYTF.

This clonotype showed up many times. V gene TRBV12-3 or TRBV12-4 combines with J gene TRBJ1-1; TRBD1 is a possible D gene (6 bases). The CDR3 is made up of 16 amino acids. V lost 6 bases to trimming and J lost 0 bases, with 17 bases between them. DNA of the CDR3: TGTGCCAGCAGCGGATCGGGACACCGATTGAACACTGAAGCTTTCTTT. It codes for CASSGSGHRLNTEAFF.

This clonotype was detected ten times or more. This rearrangement joins TRBV7-2 to TRBJ1-5; 7 bases align to TRBD1. This CDR3 region has 18 residues. Germline values: CDR1 SGHTA, CDR2 FQGNSA. Germline trimming cut 5 bases from V and 0 bases from J; bases unmatched to any gene: 13. Written as DNA, the CDR3 is TGTGCCAGCAGCCCGAGGGACAGCGCCGTTTATAGCAATCAGCCCCAGCATTTT. Translation gives CASSPRDSAVYSNQPQHF.

A note on this clonotype: A read error is likely, as this CDR3 ends without the conserved phenylalanine or tryptophan. The rearrangement links TRBV5-1 to TRBJ2-6, with D unclear. Trimming cost V 3 bases and J 2 bases, with 12 bases left between them. Germline V gene data show CDR1 as SGHRS and CDR2 as YFSETQ. The CDR3 spans 16 residues. CDR3 in DNA: TGCGCCAGCAGCTCTTTGGGTGCCGCTGGGGCCAACGTCCTGACTCCA. Its translation: CASSSLGAAGANVLTP.